Described below is a single TCR beta chain sequence and its context. Its target is unknown. This may arise from a read error, as a much more abundant clone is one base away. The sorting of naive CD8 T cells used the CD8+CD4-CCR7+CD45RA+ phenotype. TCRdb reprocessed the PCR reads via MiXCR and lists one record per CDR3 protein. The table records more than 300,000 distinct CDR3 sequences, about 21% of them present only once. This sample is drawn from a study of molecular identifiers for immune sequencing clone quantification. Study-wide points: Clones with over 20 RNA copies captured over 97% of effector molecules but under 1% of naive ones.

The germline CDR1 and CDR2 sequences are LNHNV and YYDKDF (reference sequence). Trimming shortened V by 1 base and J by 2 bases, and 13 bases separated the two germline ends. This CDR3 region has 16 residues. Sequencing was carried out using naive CD8+ T cells from blood, with Jurkat cell RNA spiked in. Subset denoted: FACS-sorted CD8+CD4-CCR7+CD45RA+ naive T cells. The clonotype originates from a human donor in good health. Some libraries in this study had Jurkat cell RNA spiked in. The chain recombines TRBV15 with TRBJ2-3; TRBD1 might be the D (5 bases). CDR3 sequence: CATSRVYDSLTDTQYF. CDR3 sequence (DNA): TGTGCCACCAGCAGAGTTTACGACAGCCTCACAGATACGCAGTATTTT.